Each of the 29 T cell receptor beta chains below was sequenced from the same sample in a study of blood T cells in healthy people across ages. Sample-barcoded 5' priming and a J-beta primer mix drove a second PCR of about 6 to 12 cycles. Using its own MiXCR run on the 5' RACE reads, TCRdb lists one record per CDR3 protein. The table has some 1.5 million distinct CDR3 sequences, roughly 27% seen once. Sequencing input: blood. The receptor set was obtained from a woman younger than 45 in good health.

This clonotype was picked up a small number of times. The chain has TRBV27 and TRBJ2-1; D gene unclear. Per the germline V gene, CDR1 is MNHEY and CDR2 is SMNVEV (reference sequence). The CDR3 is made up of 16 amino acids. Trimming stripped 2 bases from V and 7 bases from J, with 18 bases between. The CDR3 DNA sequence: TGTGCCAGCAGTTTACAAGTCCCAGGACGGTCAAATGAGCAGTTCTTC. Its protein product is CASSLQVPGRSNEQFF.

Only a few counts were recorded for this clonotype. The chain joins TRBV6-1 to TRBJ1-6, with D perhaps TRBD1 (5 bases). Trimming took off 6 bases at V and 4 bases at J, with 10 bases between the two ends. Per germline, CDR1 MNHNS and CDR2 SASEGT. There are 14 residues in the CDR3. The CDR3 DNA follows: TGTGCCAGCAGGGGACGGGTATATAATTCACCCCTCCACTTT. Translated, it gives CASRGRVYNSPLHF.

The CDR3 coding sequence is TGTGCCAGCAGCTTACTCGGCGGGACTAGCGGGAGATGGGACAATGAGCAGTTCTTC. Translation gives CASSLLGGTSGRWDNEQFF. The V gene is TRBV7-2, the J gene TRBJ2-1, with TRBD2 identical over 14 bases. The CDR3 runs 19 residues. CDR1 is SGHTA, CDR2 FQGNSA, per germline. V was pared by 2 bases and J by 5 bases, with 11 bases of the junction left unmatched.

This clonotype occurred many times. The CDR3: CSAGVPDQPQHF. In nucleotides, the CDR3 is TGCAGTGCGGGTGTCCCCGACCAGCCCCAGCATTTT. The chain recombines TRBV20-1 with TRBJ1-5, with D unresolved. Trimming cost V 6 bases and J 7 bases, with 13 bases left between them. CDR3 length equals 12 residues. CDR1 is DFQATT, CDR2 SNEGSKA, per germline (reference sequence).

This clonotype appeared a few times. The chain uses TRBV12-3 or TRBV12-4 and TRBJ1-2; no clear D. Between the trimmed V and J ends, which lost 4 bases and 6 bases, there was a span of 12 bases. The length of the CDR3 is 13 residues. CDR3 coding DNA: TGTGCCAGCAGTTCCGTACCTTTAGATGGCTACACCTTC. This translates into CASSSVPLDGYTF.

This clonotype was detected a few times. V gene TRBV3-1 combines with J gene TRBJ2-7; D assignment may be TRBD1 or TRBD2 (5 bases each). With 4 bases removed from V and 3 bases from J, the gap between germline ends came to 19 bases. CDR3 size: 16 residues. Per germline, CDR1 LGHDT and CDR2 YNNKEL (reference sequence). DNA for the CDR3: TGTGCCAGCAGCCCGGCCACCGGGACGGAGTACTACGAGCAGTACTTC. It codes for CASSPATGTEYYEQYF.

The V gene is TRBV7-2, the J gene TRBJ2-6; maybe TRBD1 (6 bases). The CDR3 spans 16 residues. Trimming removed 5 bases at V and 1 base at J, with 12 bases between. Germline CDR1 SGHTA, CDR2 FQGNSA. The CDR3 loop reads CASSRGTGSGANVLTF. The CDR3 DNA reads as TGTGCCAGCAGCCGAGGTACAGGGTCTGGGGCCAACGTCCTGACTTTC.

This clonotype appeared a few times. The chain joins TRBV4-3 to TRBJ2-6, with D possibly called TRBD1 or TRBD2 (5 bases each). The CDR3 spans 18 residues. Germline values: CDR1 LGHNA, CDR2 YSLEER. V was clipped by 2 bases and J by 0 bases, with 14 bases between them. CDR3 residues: CASSQLGRGFSGANVLTF. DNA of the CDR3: TGCGCCAGCAGCCAACTAGGACGGGGCTTCTCTGGGGCCAACGTCCTGACTTTC.

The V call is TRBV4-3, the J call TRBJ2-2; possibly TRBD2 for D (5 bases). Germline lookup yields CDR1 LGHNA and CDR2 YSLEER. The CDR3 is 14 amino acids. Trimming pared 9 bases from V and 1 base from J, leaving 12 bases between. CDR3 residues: CASRTRGNTGELFF. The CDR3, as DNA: TGCGCCAGTCGGACTCGCGGGAACACCGGGGAGCTGTTTTTT.

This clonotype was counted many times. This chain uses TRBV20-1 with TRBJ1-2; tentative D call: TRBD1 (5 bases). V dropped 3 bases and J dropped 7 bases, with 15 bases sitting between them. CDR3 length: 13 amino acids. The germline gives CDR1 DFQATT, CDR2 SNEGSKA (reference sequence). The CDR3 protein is CSARGGDPTGYTF. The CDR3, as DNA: TGCAGTGCTAGGGGGGGTGACCCGACTGGCTACACCTTC.

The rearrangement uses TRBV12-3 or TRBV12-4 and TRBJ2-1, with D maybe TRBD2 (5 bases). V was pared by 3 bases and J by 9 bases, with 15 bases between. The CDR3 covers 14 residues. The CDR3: CASSFQDSLGEQFF. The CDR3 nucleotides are TGTGCCAGCAGTTTCCAGGACTCCCTAGGTGAGCAGTTCTTC.

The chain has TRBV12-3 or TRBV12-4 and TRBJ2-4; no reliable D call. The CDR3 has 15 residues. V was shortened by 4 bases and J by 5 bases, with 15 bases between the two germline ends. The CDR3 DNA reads TGTGCCAGCAGTTCCCCAGTGCAAACAGAAAACATTCAGTACTTC. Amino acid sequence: CASSSPVQTENIQYF.

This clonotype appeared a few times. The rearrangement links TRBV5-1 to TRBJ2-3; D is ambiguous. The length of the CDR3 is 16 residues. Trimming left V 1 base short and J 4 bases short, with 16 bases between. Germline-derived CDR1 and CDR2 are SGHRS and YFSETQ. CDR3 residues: CASSLHGVTSSDTQYF. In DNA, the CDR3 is TGCGCCAGCAGCTTGCATGGGGTTACGAGCTCAGATACGCAGTATTTT.

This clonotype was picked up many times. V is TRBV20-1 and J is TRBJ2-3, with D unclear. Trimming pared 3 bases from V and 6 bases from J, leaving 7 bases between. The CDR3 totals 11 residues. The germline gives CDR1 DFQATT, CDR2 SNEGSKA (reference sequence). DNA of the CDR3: TGCAGTGCTAGCCCCGGGGATACGCAGTATTTT. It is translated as CSASPGDTQYF.

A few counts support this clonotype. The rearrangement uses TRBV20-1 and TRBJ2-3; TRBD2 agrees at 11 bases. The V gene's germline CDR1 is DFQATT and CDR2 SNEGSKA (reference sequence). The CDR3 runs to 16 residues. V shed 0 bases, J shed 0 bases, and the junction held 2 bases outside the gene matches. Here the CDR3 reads CSAREGTSGSTDTQYF. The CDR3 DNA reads TGCAGTGCTAGAGAGGGGACTAGCGGTAGCACAGATACGCAGTATTTT.

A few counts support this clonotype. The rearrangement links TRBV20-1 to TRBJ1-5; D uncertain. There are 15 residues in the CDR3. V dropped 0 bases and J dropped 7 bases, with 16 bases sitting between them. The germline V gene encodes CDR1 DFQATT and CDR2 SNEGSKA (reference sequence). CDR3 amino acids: CSARDLNEGGQPQHF. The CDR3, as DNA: TGCAGTGCTAGAGATCTGAACGAGGGCGGCCAGCCCCAGCATTTT.

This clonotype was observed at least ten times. CDR3 sequence (DNA): TGTGCCAGCAGCTTAGGACTAGCCAAAGAGACCCAGTACTTC. Encoded protein: CASSLGLAKETQYF. The chain recombines TRBV7-6 with TRBJ2-5; TRBD2 matches 7 bases. Germline V CDR1 and CDR2: SGHVS, FNYEAQ. Losses at the gene ends were 1 base for V and 3 bases for J; bases not matched to a gene: 2. The CDR3 runs 14 residues.

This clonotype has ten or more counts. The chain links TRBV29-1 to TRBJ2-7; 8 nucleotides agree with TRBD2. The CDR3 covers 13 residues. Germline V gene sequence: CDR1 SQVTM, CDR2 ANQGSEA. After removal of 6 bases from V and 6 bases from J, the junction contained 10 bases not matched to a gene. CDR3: CSVSPAGDGEQYF. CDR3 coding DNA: TGCAGCGTGAGCCCAGCGGGAGATGGCGAGCAGTACTTC.

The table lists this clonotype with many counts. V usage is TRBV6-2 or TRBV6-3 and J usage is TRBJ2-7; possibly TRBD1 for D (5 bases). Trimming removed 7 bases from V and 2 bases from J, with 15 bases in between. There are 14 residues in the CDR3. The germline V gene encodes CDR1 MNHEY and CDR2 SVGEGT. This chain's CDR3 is CASTTTQGPYEQYF. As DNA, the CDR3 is TGTGCCAGCACCACCACTCAGGGTCCCTACGAGCAGTACTTC.

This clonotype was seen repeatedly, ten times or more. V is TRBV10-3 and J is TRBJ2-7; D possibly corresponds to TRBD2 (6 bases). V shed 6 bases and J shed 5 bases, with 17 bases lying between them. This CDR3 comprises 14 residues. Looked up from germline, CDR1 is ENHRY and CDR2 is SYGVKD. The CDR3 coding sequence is TGTGCCATCAGGAGTCAGGGAGGAAGCGACGAGCAGTACTTC. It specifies CAIRSQGGSDEQYF.

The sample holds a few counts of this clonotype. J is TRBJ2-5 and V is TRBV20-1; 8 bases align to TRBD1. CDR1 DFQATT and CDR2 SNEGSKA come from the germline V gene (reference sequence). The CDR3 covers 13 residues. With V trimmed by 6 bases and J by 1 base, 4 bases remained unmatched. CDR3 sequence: CSAYDRGQETQYF. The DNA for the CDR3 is TGCAGTGCATACGACAGGGGCCAAGAGACCCAGTACTTC.

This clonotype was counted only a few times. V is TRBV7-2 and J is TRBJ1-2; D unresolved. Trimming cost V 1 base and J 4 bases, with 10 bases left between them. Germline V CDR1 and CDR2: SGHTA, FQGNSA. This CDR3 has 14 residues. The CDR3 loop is CASSLGLWGYGYTF. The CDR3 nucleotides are TGTGCCAGCAGCTTAGGGTTGTGGGGCTATGGCTACACCTTC. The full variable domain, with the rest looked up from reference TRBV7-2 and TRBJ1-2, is GAGVSQSPSNKVTEKGKDVELRCDPISGHTALYWYRQSLGQGLEFLIYFQGNSAPDKSGLPSDRFSAERTGGSVSTLTIQRTQQEDSAVYLCASSLGLWGYGYTFGSGTRLTVV.

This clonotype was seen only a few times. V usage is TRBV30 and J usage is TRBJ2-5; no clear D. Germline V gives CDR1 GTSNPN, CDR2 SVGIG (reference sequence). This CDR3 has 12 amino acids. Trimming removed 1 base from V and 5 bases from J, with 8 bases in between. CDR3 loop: CAWSAESETQYF. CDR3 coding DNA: TGTGCCTGGAGTGCTGAATCGGAGACCCAGTACTTC.

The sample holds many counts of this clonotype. The CDR3 coding sequence is TGCGCCAGCAGCTGGGGGACAGGGTACAATGAGCAGTTCTTC. It specifies CASSWGTGYNEQFF. The J gene is TRBJ2-1, the V gene TRBV5-1; 9 bases fit TRBD1. The trim removed 3 bases at V and 4 bases at J, leaving 2 bases unmatched. The CDR3 runs to 14 residues. Germline assignment: CDR1 SGHRS and CDR2 YFSETQ.

CDR3 in amino acids: CASSLVGLAGSKDTQYF. CDR3 coding DNA: TGTGCCAGCAGCTTAGTAGGACTAGCGGGGAGTAAAGATACGCAGTATTTT. The chain couples TRBV11-2 to TRBJ2-3; 12 bases fit TRBD2. Germline V gene data show CDR1 as SGHAT and CDR2 as FQNNGV. V lost 1 base to trimming and J lost 5 bases; unmatched junction nucleotides: 7. This CDR3 region has 17 residues.

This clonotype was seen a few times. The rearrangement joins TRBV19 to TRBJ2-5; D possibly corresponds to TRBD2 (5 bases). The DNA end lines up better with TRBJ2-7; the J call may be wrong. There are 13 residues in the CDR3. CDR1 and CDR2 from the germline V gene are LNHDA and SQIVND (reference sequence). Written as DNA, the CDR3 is TGTGCCACCTCGATGATGGGGAGTAGCGAGCAGTACTTC. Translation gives CATSMMGSSEQYF.

As DNA, the CDR3 is TGCGCCAGCAGCCAGGAGGGGAGAAATAACTATGGCTACACCTTC. This translates into CASSQEGRNNYGYTF. This chain joins TRBV4-1 and TRBJ1-2; possible D gene TRBD1, 5 bases. Trimming took 3 bases from V and 1 from J, leaving 12 bases between them. This CDR3 has 15 residues. Per germline, CDR1 MGHRA and CDR2 YSYEKL.

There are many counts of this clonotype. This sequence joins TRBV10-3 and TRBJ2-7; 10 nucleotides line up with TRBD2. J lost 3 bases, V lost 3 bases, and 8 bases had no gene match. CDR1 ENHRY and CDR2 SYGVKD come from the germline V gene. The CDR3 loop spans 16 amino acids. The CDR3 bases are TGTGCCATCAGTGAAGGGCTAGCGGGAGCCGGCTACGAGCAGTACTTC. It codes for CAISEGLAGAGYEQYF.

DNA for the CDR3: TGTGCCAGTAGTTCAACATCCCTAGCGGGAGGTGACCACAATGAGCAGTTCTTC. Encoded protein: CASSSTSLAGGDHNEQFF. J is TRBJ2-1 and V is TRBV19; 11 bases map to TRBD2. CDR1 and CDR2 from the germline V gene are LNHDA and SQIVND (reference sequence). This CDR3 has 18 amino acids. J lost 5 bases, V lost 5 bases, and 14 bases had no gene match.